This T cell receptor (beta chain) was recorded in a study of blood T cell repertoires in COVID-19. About the research overall: The origin of the acute and convalescent COVID-19 samples was the United States, Italy and Spain. From T cells, B-cell-depleted T cells, or PBMCs came the material, which was cDNA or gDNA.

In the original processing: Reference gene primer amplification gave nucleated cell count estimates. Sequencing used immunoSEQ multiplex PCR; TCRdb keeps in-frame clones, though not all of them. V and J calls and clone size are as listed in that table; D and trimming were resolved from the DNA. The sample contains some 160,000 clones, around 75% of which appear only once. Between the trimmed V and J ends, which lost 1 base and 9 bases, there was a span of 10 bases. The CDR3 length is 13 residues. Germline V gene data show CDR1 as SEHNR and CDR2 as FQNEAQ (reference sequence). Sequenced material: peripheral blood. The TCR was taken from a woman aged 80 or older with acute or convalescent COVID-19. This rearrangement joins TRBV7-9 to TRBJ2-1; no definite D call. The CDR3 nucleotides read TGTGCCAGCAGCTTAGTGGTCGTGGCTGAGCAGTTCTTC. Its protein product is CASSLVVVAEQFF.